Below, one T cell receptor beta chain is given with its context. Its cognate antigen has yet to be identified. No qualities accompany the bases; no much larger clone lies one base away. This sample is part of a study of OX40 agonist ivuxolimab in advanced cancers. About the full investigation: Ivuxolimab was an agonistic, fully human IgG2 monoclonal antibody directed against OX40 (CD134), a costimulatory receptor. Partial responses occurred in three dose-escalation patients, of whom one had hepatocellular carcinoma and two had cutaneous melanoma. The purpose of peripheral TCRbeta sequencing was to test whether ivuxolimab changed TCR sequence diversity and led to clonal T-cell expansion. A male proportion of around 81% and a mean age of approximately 61 years, ranging from 23 to 79, were recorded for the dose-escalation cohort. Patients were allowed to have had prior anti-PD-1, anti-PD-L1 or anti-CTLA-4 therapy, and around 37% of the dose-escalation patients had previously received checkpoint inhibitors. Intravenous ivuxolimab was administered to patients every 2 weeks at six dose levels: 0.01, 0.1, 0.3, 1.5, 3 and 10 mg/kg. The paper covers the monotherapy dose-escalation part of the phase I ivuxolimab trial, which included N ≈ 50 patients. Of the 50 to 55 patients in dose escalation, 19 had hepatocellular carcinoma, some 15 had melanoma, 9 had renal cell carcinoma and 9 had head and neck cancer. The research as a whole found: After ivuxolimab, more expanded clones were found on average in CD8+ T cells than in CD4+ T cells. At doses of 0.1 to 3.0 mg/kg, clonal expansion of both CD4+ and CD8+ blood T cells was observed from baseline to week 6. Low levels of normalized T-cell clonal expansion were also seen in some patients who did not respond. Which antigens the clonally expanded peripheral T cells were specific for was not determined. Partial responders in the 0.1-3.0 mg/kg groups had among the lowest normalized peripheral clonal expansion, especially among CD8+ T cells.

Patients with autoimmune disease history or receiving systemic immunosuppression were excluded from the trial. Peripheral blood for TCR sequencing was collected from all dose cohorts at baseline, on cycle 4 day 1, and on cycle 7 day 1. The samples were drawn from a first-in-human, open-label, multicenter phase I dose-escalation trial of ivuxolimab. The trial enrolled adults with locally advanced or metastatic head and neck squamous cell, hepatocellular, melanoma or renal cell carcinoma. Before TCR sequencing, CD4+ T cells and CD8+ T cells were sorted from peripheral blood as separate populations. To sequence the TCRbeta CDR3 region, genomic DNA was isolated from the sorted cells. The immunoSEQ Assay was used to sequence the TCRbeta CDR3 regions. In its TCRdb copy, this immuneACCESS table keeps in-frame sequences only and misses some clones. Where compared with another copy, unresolved V genes explain less than half of these, and the others have no known cause. This sample gives roughly 96,000 clones in total; more than 80% of them show up just once. The top ten constitute 4.5% to 6% of the sample.

Germline trimming: 1 base from V, 5 bases from J; junction bases outside gene matches: 2. CDR1 and CDR2, per the germline V gene, are SGHTA and FQGNSA. The CDR3 runs 13 residues from the cysteine to the phenylalanine. The sequence is cut down to CDR3 DNA, 39 bases in frame from base 1. Rearrangement joined TRBV7-2 to TRBJ2-7; TRBD1 fits 7 bases in the junction. The starting material was CD4+ or CD8+ T cells sorted from blood, obtained in a trial of the OX40 agonist ivuxolimab. This receptor was obtained from an adult with an advanced solid tumor such as melanoma, head and neck, liver or kidney cancer. The nucleotide sequence is TGTGCCAGCAGCTTAGGACAGGGCCACGAGCAGTACTTC. Its amino acids are CASSLGQGHEQYF.